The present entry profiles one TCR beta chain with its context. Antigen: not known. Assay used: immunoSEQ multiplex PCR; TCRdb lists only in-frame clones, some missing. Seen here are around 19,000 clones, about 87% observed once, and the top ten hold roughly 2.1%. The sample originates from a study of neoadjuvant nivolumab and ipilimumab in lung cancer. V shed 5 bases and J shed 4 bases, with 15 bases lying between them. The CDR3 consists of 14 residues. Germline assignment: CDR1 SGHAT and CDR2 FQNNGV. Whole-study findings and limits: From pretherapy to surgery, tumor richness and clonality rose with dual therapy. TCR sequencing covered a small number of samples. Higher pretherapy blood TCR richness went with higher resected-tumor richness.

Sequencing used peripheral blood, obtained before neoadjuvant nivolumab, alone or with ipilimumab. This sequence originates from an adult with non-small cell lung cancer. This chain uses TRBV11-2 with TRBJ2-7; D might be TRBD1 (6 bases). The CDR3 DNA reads TGTGCCAGCAGCGTAGGGACAACGGGTTACGAGCAGTACTTC. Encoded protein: CASSVGTTGYEQYF.